This record looks at one T cell receptor beta chain sequence and its context. Its antigen remains unknown. The source of the sample is a study of beta chain features in type 1 diabetes. Regarding the study as a whole: Significant though moderate, a shortening of TCRB CDR3s appeared in all four CD4+ subsets of Type 1 diabetes patients.

V lost 0 bases and J lost 14, with 12 bases in between. CDR3 size: 12 residues. Germline lookup yields CDR1 SGHVS and CDR2 FQNEAQ. Markers CD45RO/CCR7/CD25/CD127/CD95/CD27 served to sort CD4+ naive, central memory, regulatory and stem cell-like memory cells. As every portion of the isolated RNA was reverse transcribed, the sequencing read expressed TCRB transcripts. Repertoires were generated with immunoSEQ multiplex PCR, while TCRdb's copy carries only in-frame clones and drops some. The sample yields some 190,000 clones, less than 10% seen once. This chain uses TRBV7-8 with TRBJ2-3; a weak D match, TRBD2 (6 bases). This TCR derives from a young man with type 1 diabetes. The sample consisted of central memory CD4+ T cells from blood. CDR3 loop: CASSLAASVPYF. In DNA, the CDR3 is TGTGCCAGCAGCTTAGCGGCTAGCGTGCCGTATTTT. Variable domain in full (rest from reference TRBV7-8 and TRBJ2-3): GAGVSQSPRYKVAKRGQDVALRCDPISGHVSLFWYQQALGQGPEFLTYFQNEAQLDKSGLPSDRFFAERPEGSVSTLKIQRTQQEDSAVYLCASSLAASVPYFGPGTRLTVL.